The source of this TCR beta chain is a study of technical replicates of blood from several donors. TCRdb's table, derived via immunoSEQ multiplex PCR, lists solely in-frame clones and lacks some. The sample has tens of thousands of clones, around nine tenths seen once; the top ten hold 4.5% to 5%. CDR3 size: 14 residues. The germline CDR1 and CDR2 sequences are MNHEY and SMNVEV (reference sequence). The ends lost 5 bases at V and 7 bases at J; junction bases unmatched: 7. The sequencing sample was made of PBMCs. This receptor was obtained from a human donor in good health. Some clones in this sample may be carry-over from other donors' samples. V usage is TRBV27 and J usage is TRBJ2-1, with 8 bases fitting TRBD2. In nucleotides, the CDR3 is TGTGCCAGCAGTCGTTGGACTAGCTGGAATGAGCAGTTCTTC. Translated, it gives CASSRWTSWNEQFF.